The 30 T cell receptor beta chains below were found in one sample sequenced in a study of blood T cell repertoires in COVID-19. Data came from immunoSEQ multiplex PCR; TCRdb stores just in-frame clones and leaves some out. The table lists about 270,000 clones, roughly nine tenths of them singletons, with roughly 2.3% in the top ten. The sequencing sample was made of peripheral blood. The receptor source for this set is a middle-aged man with acute or convalescent COVID-19.

The chain carries TRBV27 and TRBJ1-5; D is undetermined. The germline gives CDR1 MNHEY, CDR2 SMNVEV (reference sequence). The CDR3 spans 14 residues. Trimming cost V 5 bases and J 2 bases, with 10 bases left between them. The CDR3 nucleotides read TGTGCCAGCAGTCCGGGGTCGGGCAATCAGCCCCAGCATTTT. Translation: CASSPGSGNQPQHF.

This chain links TRBV2 with TRBJ1-2; D is unclear. CDR3 length: 12 amino acids. V lost 1 base, J lost 5 bases, and 5 bases lay in between. Germline assignment: CDR1 SNHLY and CDR2 FYNNEI. The CDR3 reads CASSEGDYGYTF. The CDR3, as DNA: TGTGCCAGCAGTGAAGGCGATTATGGCTACACCTTC.

The chain couples TRBV30 to TRBJ1-1; 9 bases match TRBD1. J gave up 5 bases and V 0 bases, and 1 base lay outside the gene matches. Germline CDR1 is GTSNPN and CDR2 is SVGIG (reference sequence). CDR3 length: 13 amino acids. DNA of the CDR3: TGTGCCTGGAGTGTGACAGGGGGGACTGAAGCTTTCTTT. Translation gives CAWSVTGGTEAFF.

This rearrangement joins TRBV25-1 to TRBJ1-3; D is possibly TRBD1 (5 bases). V was clipped by 6 bases and J by 4 bases, with 16 bases between them. Germline CDR1 reads MGHDK; CDR2 reads SYGVNS. The CDR3 loop spans 15 amino acids. CDR3 sequence reads: CASSLTAGPGNTIYF. CDR3 coding DNA: TGTGCCAGCAGCCTAACCGCAGGGCCCGGAAACACCATATATTTT.

The chain uses TRBV2 and TRBJ2-1; 9 bases are shared with TRBD1. V dropped 8 bases and J dropped 7; count of bases not matched to a gene: 9. The germline V gene encodes CDR1 SNHLY and CDR2 FYNNEI. The CDR3 loop spans 14 amino acids. This CDR3 reads CASARTGVTNEQFF. The CDR3 DNA reads TGTGCCAGCGCAAGGACAGGGGTAACGAATGAGCAGTTCTTC.

The J gene is TRBJ1-5, the V gene TRBV10-3, with D possibly TRBD1 on 5 matching bases. Per germline, CDR1 ENHRY and CDR2 SYGVKD. CDR3 length: 14 residues. The V gene lost 5 bases and the J gene lost 9 bases, with 17 bases spanning the gap. CDR3 bases: TGTGCCATCAGTCCGACAGCAGGAGACGGGCCCCAGCATTTT. This translates into CAISPTAGDGPQHF.

This chain links TRBV12-3 or TRBV12-4 with TRBJ2-7; D possibly corresponds to TRBD1 (5 bases). There are 13 residues in the CDR3. V shed 6 bases and J shed 3 bases, with 12 bases lying between them. CDR3 in amino acids: CASSTDTFYEQYF. The CDR3 bases are TGTGCCAGCAGCACGGACACTTTCTACGAGCAGTACTTC.

This clone appeared a single time. The rearrangement links TRBV10-1 to TRBJ1-1; weak D call: TRBD1 (6 bases). The CDR3 extends over 15 amino acids. The ends were cut back, 3 bases at V and 6 bases at J, with 17 bases in the middle. CDR1 is WNHNN and CDR2 is SYGVQD in the germline V gene (reference sequence). The CDR3 loop is CASSDPKQGGSEAFF. As DNA, the CDR3 is TGCGCCAGCAGTGATCCCAAACAGGGCGGTTCTGAAGCTTTCTTT.

V and J are TRBV6-5 and TRBJ2-1; 9 nucleotides align to TRBD2. The CDR3 spans 15 residues. Per the germline V gene, CDR1 is MNHEY and CDR2 is SVGAGI. V gave up 6 bases and J gave up 9 bases; unmatched junction bases: 12. This CDR3 reads CASSWERGAAGEQFF. The CDR3 region has the DNA TGTGCCAGCAGCTGGGAGCGGGGGGCCGCGGGTGAGCAGTTCTTC.

This clone was counted between two and nine times. The chain employs TRBV10-3 and TRBJ2-5; D perhaps matches TRBD1 (5 bases). V was pared by 3 bases and J by 5 bases, with 10 bases between. The CDR3 is made up of 13 amino acids. CDR1 and CDR2 (germline): ENHRY, SYGVKD. The CDR3 spells CAISEGVGETQYF. The DNA for the CDR3 is TGTGCCATCAGTGAAGGGGTTGGGGAGACCCAGTACTTC.

This clone has just one count. V and J are TRBV11-2 and TRBJ2-7; 8 positions match TRBD1. V shed 0 bases and J 1 base; nucleotides not matched to a gene: 8. Germline CDR1 is SGHAT and CDR2 is FQNNGV. The CDR3 is 17 amino acids. The CDR3 spells CASSLDRWTGLSYEQYF. In DNA form, the CDR3 reads TGTGCCAGCAGCTTAGATAGGTGGACAGGGCTATCCTACGAGCAGTACTTC.

The rearrangement uses TRBV5-1 and TRBJ2-5; D is possibly TRBD2 (5 bases). In germline, CDR1 is SGHRS, CDR2 YFSETQ. The CDR3 spans 16 residues. Deletions cut 0 bases from V and 2 bases from J, with 14 bases between. The CDR3 region has the DNA TGCGCCAGCAGCTTGGGCGGACGGAGGATTCAAGAGACCCAGTACTTC. This gives the protein CASSLGGRRIQETQYF.

The rearrangement uses TRBV10-2 and TRBJ1-2; 9 bases match TRBD1. Germline lookup yields CDR1 WSHSY and CDR2 SAAADI. The CDR3 has 14 amino acids. The junction had 1 base not matched to a gene; V was cut back by 0 bases and J by 5 bases. CDR3 sequence: CASSESGQGYGYTF. CDR3 in DNA: TGCGCCAGCAGTGAGTCCGGACAGGGGTATGGCTACACCTTC.

V is TRBV9 and J is TRBJ2-7, with 9 positions matching TRBD1. J gave up 3 bases and V 4 bases, and 5 bases lay outside the gene matches. The CDR3 extends over 14 amino acids. Germline V gene sequence: CDR1 SGDLS, CDR2 YYNGEE. The CDR3 region is CASSPRTGDYEQYF. The CDR3 coding sequence is TGTGCCAGCAGCCCGCGGACAGGGGACTACGAGCAGTACTTC.

This chain connects TRBV10-2 to TRBJ2-4, with a tentative D call TRBD1 (6 bases). The germline V and J ends were trimmed by 4 bases and 8 bases, with 12 bases remaining between them. Germline V lookup: CDR1 WSHSY, CDR2 SAAADI. The CDR3 sequence is 13 residues long. The CDR3 is CASSGGRGDIQYF. The CDR3 coding sequence is TGCGCCAGCAGTGGAGGCAGGGGTGACATTCAGTACTTC.

The CDR3 here is CASSPPSATNEKLFF. In DNA, the CDR3 is TGTGCCAGCAGCCCCCCTTCCGCAACTAATGAAAAACTGTTTTTT. The chain links TRBV3-1 (or the pseudogene TRBV3-2) to TRBJ1-4; D is ambiguous. Germline V gene lookup returns CDR1 LGHDT and CDR2 YNNKEL (reference sequence). The CDR3 covers 15 residues. V dropped 4 bases and J dropped 0 bases, with 9 bases sitting between them.

This clone is a singleton in its sample. The CDR3 DNA sequence: TGTGCCAGTAGTGCAGGGACAGGGACACGCCTGAACACTGAAGCTTTCTTT. It yields the protein CASSAGTGTRLNTEAFF. V usage is TRBV19 and J usage is TRBJ1-1; 9 positions agree with TRBD1. This CDR3 has 17 residues. The trim removed 5 bases at V and 0 bases at J, leaving 10 bases unmatched. Germline loops: CDR1 LNHDA, CDR2 SQIVND (reference sequence). Together with reference TRBV19 and TRBJ1-1, the CDR3 gives the full variable domain: DGGITQSPKYLFRKEGQNVTLSCEQNLNHDAMYWYRQDPGQGLRLIYYSQIVNDFQKGDIAEGYSVSREKKESFPLTVTSAQKNPTAFYLCASSAGTGTRLNTEAFFGQGTRLTVV.

The chain employs TRBV3-1 (or the pseudogene TRBV3-2) and TRBJ1-1, with a possible D match to TRBD1 (5 bases). Germline loops: CDR1 LGHDT, CDR2 YNNKEL (reference sequence). The CDR3 contains 14 residues. Trimming took off 2 bases at V and 5 bases at J, with 12 bases between the two ends. CDR3 coding DNA: TGTGCCAGCAGCCAAACCGGGGAGGGGACTGAAGCTTTCTTT. The encoded protein is CASSQTGEGTEAFF.

The genes are TRBV6-6 and TRBJ1-4, with 7 bases matching TRBD1. The germline V gene encodes CDR1 MNHNY and CDR2 SVGAGI (reference sequence). The CDR3 extends over 14 amino acids. V lost 6 bases and J lost 6; bases outside the gene matches: 7. The CDR3 DNA follows: TGTGCCAGCAGACCACGGACAGGTGATGAAAAACTGTTTTTT. Translated, it gives CASRPRTGDEKLFF.

This sequence joins TRBV6-1 and TRBJ1-5; unclear D gene. The germline V gene has CDR1 MNHNS and CDR2 SASEGT. The CDR3 contains 14 residues. V lost 1 base, J lost 1 base, and 5 bases lay in between. The CDR3 region has the DNA TGTGCCAGCAGTGAAGTCGTGAGCAATCAGCCCCAGCATTTT. Protein: CASSEVVSNQPQHF.

DNA for the CDR3: TGTGCCACCGCCTTCGAGGAGGCCAAGCAGTACTTC. This encodes CATAFEEAKQYF. The V call is TRBV10-3, the J call TRBJ2-7; D is perhaps TRBD2 (5 bases). The CDR3 extends over 12 amino acids. Germline lookup yields CDR1 ENHRY and CDR2 SYGVKD. Trimming took off 10 bases at V and 8 bases at J, with 18 bases between the two ends.

The chain couples TRBV7-8 to TRBJ1-2; 7 bases are a match to TRBD1. This CDR3 has 15 amino acids. Germline V gene lookup returns CDR1 SGHVS and CDR2 FQNEAQ. V was pared by 4 bases and J by 4 bases, with 9 bases of the junction left unmatched. CDR3 region: CASSSRQGPVYGYTF. The CDR3 DNA reads TGTGCCAGCAGCTCAAGACAGGGACCTGTCTATGGCTACACCTTC.

The gene calls are TRBV27 and TRBJ2-7; 9 positions agree with TRBD2. V was pared by 8 bases and J by 0 bases, with 8 bases of the junction left unmatched. The CDR3 extends over 15 amino acids. The germline gives CDR1 MNHEY, CDR2 SMNVEV (reference sequence). CDR3 sequence: CASADSGGYSYEQYF. The DNA of the CDR3 is TGTGCCAGCGCGGATAGCGGGGGCTACTCCTACGAGCAGTACTTC.

The gene calls are TRBV29-1 and TRBJ2-4; weak D call: TRBD1 (5 bases). The germline CDR1 and CDR2 sequences are SQVTM and ANQGSEA. V lost 2 bases to trimming and J lost 3 bases, with 8 bases between them. This CDR3 spans 13 amino acids. The CDR3 nucleotides are TGCAGCGTTGAACGACAGAACAAAAACATTCAGTACTTC. Amino acid sequence: CSVERQNKNIQYF.

The V call is TRBV6-6, the J call TRBJ1-5, with 8 positions matching TRBD1. The CDR3 runs to 14 residues. V gave up 5 bases and J gave up 6 bases; unmatched junction bases: 6. The germline V gene has CDR1 MNHNY and CDR2 SVGAGI (reference sequence). The CDR3 sequence is CASSPTGGPQPQHF. The DNA for the CDR3 is TGTGCCAGCAGTCCTACAGGGGGGCCTCAGCCCCAGCATTTT.

The rearrangement joins TRBV27 to TRBJ2-7; D possibly corresponds to TRBD1 (5 bases). The CDR3 has 13 residues. The V gene's germline CDR1 is MNHEY and CDR2 SMNVEV (reference sequence). The V end was cut by 2 bases, the J end by 0 bases, with 5 bases between. The CDR3 nucleotides read TGTGCCAGCAGTTTACAGGGCTCCTACGAGCAGTACTTC. It translates to CASSLQGSYEQYF.

This sequence joins TRBV2 and TRBJ2-1, with TRBD2 as a possible D gene (7 bases). The CDR3 contains 15 residues. Looked up from germline, CDR1 is SNHLY and CDR2 is FYNNEI. With 1 base removed from V and 3 bases from J, the gap between germline ends came to 10 bases. CDR3 DNA sequence: TGTGCCAGCAGTGAAGGGGGGGGCAGCTACAATGAGCAGTTCTTC. This encodes CASSEGGGSYNEQFF.

The gene calls are TRBV5-6 and TRBJ1-1; D is ambiguous. Per the germline V gene, CDR1 is SGHDT and CDR2 is YYEEEE. Trimming stripped 0 bases from V and 3 bases from J, with 15 bases between. CDR3 length: 16 residues. DNA of the CDR3: TGTGCCAGCAGCTTGGCCGAGGAGTTTAGGTACACTGAAGCTTTCTTT. Protein product: CASSLAEEFRYTEAFF.

This chain links TRBV19 with TRBJ2-5; a weak D match, TRBD1 (5 bases). This CDR3 contains 12 residues. CDR1 and CDR2 from the germline V gene are LNHDA and SQIVND (reference sequence). V lost 6 bases, J lost 5 bases, and 10 bases lay in between. The CDR3 region is CASSPGLETQYF. In DNA, the CDR3 is TGTGCCAGTAGCCCAGGGTTGGAGACCCAGTACTTC.

The V and J genes are TRBV2 and TRBJ1-2; D perhaps matches TRBD1 (5 bases). CDR3 length: 14 residues. V lost 6 bases and J 4 bases, leaving 15 bases between the germline ends. Germline V lookup: CDR1 SNHLY, CDR2 FYNNEI. The CDR3 loop is CASRETVLSYGYTF. CDR3 DNA sequence: TGTGCCAGCAGAGAGACAGTGCTAAGCTATGGCTACACCTTC.